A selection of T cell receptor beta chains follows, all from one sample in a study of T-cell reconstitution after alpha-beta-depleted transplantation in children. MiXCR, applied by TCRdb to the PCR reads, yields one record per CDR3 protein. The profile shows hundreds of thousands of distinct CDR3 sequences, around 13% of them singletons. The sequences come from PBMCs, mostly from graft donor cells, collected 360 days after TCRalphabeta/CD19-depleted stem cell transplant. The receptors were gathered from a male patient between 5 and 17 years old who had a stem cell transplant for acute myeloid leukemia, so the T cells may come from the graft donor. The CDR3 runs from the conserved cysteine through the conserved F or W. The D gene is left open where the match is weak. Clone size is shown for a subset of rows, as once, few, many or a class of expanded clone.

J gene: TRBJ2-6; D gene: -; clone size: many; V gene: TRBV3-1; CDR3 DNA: TGTGCCAGCAGCCAAGGGGTAGGGGCCAACGTCCTGACTTTC; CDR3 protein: CASSQGVGANVLTF
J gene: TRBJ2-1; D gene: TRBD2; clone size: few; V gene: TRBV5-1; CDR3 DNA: TGCGCCAGCAGCTCCCAGCGGGAGAGTCGCGATGAGCAGTTCTTC; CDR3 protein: CASSSQRESRDEQFF
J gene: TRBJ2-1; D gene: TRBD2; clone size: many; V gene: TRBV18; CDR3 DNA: TGTGCCAGCTCACCACCGGGCGGGAGTGAGCAGTTCTTC; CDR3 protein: CASSPPGGSEQFF
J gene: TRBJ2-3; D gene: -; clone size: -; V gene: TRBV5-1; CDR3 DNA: TGCGCCAGCACCCGACTGGACACAGATACGCAGTATTTT; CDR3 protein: CASTRLDTDTQYF
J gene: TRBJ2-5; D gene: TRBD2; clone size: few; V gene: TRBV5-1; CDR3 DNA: TGCGCCAGCAGCTATCAAGTACTAGCGGGAGTGTTGGAGACCCAGTACTTC; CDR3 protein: CASSYQVLAGVLETQYF
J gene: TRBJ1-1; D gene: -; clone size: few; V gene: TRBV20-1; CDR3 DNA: TGCAGTGCTAGCCGGCAGCTCACTGAAGCTTTCTTT; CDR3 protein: CSASRQLTEAFF
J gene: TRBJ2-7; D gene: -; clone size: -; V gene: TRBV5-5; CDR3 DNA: TGTGCCAGCAGCTTGGGGGTCCCCCAAATACGAGGGCAGTACTTC; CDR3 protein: CASSLGVPQIRGQYF
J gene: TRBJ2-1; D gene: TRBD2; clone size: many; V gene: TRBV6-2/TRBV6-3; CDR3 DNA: TGTGCCAGCAGTTGGACTAGCGGGAGTTACAATGAGCAGTTCTTC; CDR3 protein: CASSWTSGSYNEQFF
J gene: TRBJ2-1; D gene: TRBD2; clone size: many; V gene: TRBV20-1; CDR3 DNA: TGCAGTGCTCACTCTAGCGGGAGCTCCTACAATGAGCAGTTCTTC; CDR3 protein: CSAHSSGSSYNEQFF
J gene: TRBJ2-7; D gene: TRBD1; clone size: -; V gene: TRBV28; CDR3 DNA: TGTGCCAGCAGTTTGGGTTCCGGGACAGGGGGCTACGAGCAGTACTTC; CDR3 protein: CASSLGSGTGGYEQYF
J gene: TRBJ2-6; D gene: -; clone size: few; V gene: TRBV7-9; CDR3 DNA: TGTGCCAGCAGCTTAGAGGGGGGTCTGGGGACCAACGTCCTGACTTTC; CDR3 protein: CASSLEGGLGTNVLTF
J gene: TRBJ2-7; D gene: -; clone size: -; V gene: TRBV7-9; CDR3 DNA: TGTGCCAGCAGCCCAGCCCCCTGGGCGTCCTACGAGCAGTACTTC; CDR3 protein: CASSPAPWASYEQYF
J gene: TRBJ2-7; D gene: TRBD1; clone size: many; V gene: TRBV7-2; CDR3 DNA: TGTGCCAGCAGTTTAACAGGGGGTTTCTACGAGCAGTACTTC; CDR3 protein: CASSLTGGFYEQYF
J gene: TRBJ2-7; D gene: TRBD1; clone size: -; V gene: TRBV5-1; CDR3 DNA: TGCGCCAGCAGCTTGGAAGGGACAGGGATTCGCGAGCAGTACTTC; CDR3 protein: CASSLEGTGIREQYF
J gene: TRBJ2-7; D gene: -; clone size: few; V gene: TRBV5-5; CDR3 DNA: TGTGCCAGCAGCCTATCAGGGGACCTAGCCTACGAGCAGTACTTC; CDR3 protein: CASSLSGDLAYEQYF
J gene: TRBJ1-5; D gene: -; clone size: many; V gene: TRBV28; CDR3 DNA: TGTGCCAGCAGTTTATGGGAAGGCAATCAGCCCCAGCATTTT; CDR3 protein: CASSLWEGNQPQHF
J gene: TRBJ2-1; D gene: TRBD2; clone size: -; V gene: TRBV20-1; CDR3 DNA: TGCAGTGCTAGAGGACCGAGCGGGAACTACAATGAGCAGTTCTTC; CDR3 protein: CSARGPSGNYNEQFF
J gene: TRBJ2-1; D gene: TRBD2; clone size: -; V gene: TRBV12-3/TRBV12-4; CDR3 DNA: TGTACCAGCAGCAACCGACTAGCGGGAGTCCTAGGGGATGAGCAGTTCTTC; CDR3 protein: CTSSNRLAGVLGDEQFF
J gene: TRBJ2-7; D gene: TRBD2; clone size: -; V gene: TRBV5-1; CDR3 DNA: TGCGCCAGCAGCTCGGGACTAGCGGGAAATAACCAGCAGTACTTC; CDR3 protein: CASSSGLAGNNQQYF
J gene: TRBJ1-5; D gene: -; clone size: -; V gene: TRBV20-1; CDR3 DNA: TGCAGTGCCGGACCGCCGCTTAGCAATCAGCCCCAGCGTTTT; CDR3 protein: CSAGPPLSNQPQRF